This TCR beta chain is from a study of breast tumors, draining lymph nodes, adjacent tissues. Study conclusions and caveats: Compared with lymph nodes, tumors were less diverse; compared with nontumor tissue, more. Tumor T cell lymph node origin was a supported hypothesis, not proven.

Samples came from axillary lymph nodes draining the breast cancer. There are many counts of this clonotype. Its antigen is currently unknown. From the multiplex PCR reads, TCRdb called clonotypes with MiXCR, one entry per CDR3 protein. The sample includes approximately 280,000 distinct CDR3 sequences, more than 30% of them seen just once. The V gene's germline CDR1 is SQVTM and CDR2 ANQGSEA. The ends were cut back, 7 bases at V and 0 bases at J, with 7 bases in the middle. There are 12 residues in the CDR3. This sequence originates from a female donor with breast cancer. Some clones in this sample may be carry-over from other donors' samples. The chain combines TRBV29-1 with TRBJ2-1; no firm D call. Sequenced sample: axillary lymph node tissue. The CDR3 bases are TGCAGCGAAAAAAGCTCCTACAATGAGCAGTTCTTC. This encodes CSEKSSYNEQFF.